These 23 T cell receptor beta chains originate from one sample sequenced in a study of T-cell reconstitution after alpha-beta-depleted transplantation in children. A TCRbeta library incorporating unique molecular identifiers was prepared. TCRdb passed the PCR reads through MiXCR, listing each CDR3 protein once. The sample lists about 400,000 distinct CDR3 sequences, about 20% seen once, with 3.8% in the top ten. The material was PBMCs from the stem cell graft donor, obtained from the stem cell graft. These receptors all come from a human donor who donated a stem cell graft to a child with acute myeloid leukemia.

This clonotype has just a few counts. V gene TRBV20-1 combines with J gene TRBJ1-5, with D tentatively TRBD1 (6 bases). Germline lookup yields CDR1 DFQATT and CDR2 SNEGSKA (reference sequence). V lost 2 bases and J 1 base, leaving 9 bases between the germline ends. There are 14 residues in the CDR3. DNA of the CDR3: TGCAGTGCTAGACCCGGACAGAGCAATCAGCCCCAGCATTTT. Residues: CSARPGQSNQPQHF.

This clonotype was recorded a few times. The gene calls are TRBV5-1 and TRBJ2-7; 9 nucleotides match TRBD1. V lost 0 bases to trimming and J lost 3 bases; unmatched junction nucleotides: 7. The CDR3 is made up of 16 amino acids. Looked up from germline, CDR1 is SGHRS and CDR2 is YFSETQ. CDR3 region: CASSLAGQGTVYEQYF. Written as DNA, the CDR3 is TGCGCCAGCAGCTTGGCCGGACAGGGGACAGTCTACGAGCAGTACTTC.

This clonotype was found a few times. This sequence joins TRBV25-1 and TRBJ2-5, with TRBD1 matching 8 bases. The CDR3 contains 16 residues. Germline-derived CDR1 and CDR2 are MGHDK and SYGVNS. The junction had 10 bases not matched to a gene; V was cut back by 4 bases and J by 3 bases. As DNA, the CDR3 is TGTGCCAGCAGTGGCCGAGCGGAGGGACAGGAAGAGACCCAGTACTTC. Encoded protein: CASSGRAEGQEETQYF.

The CDR3 reads CASSLDSRTGELFF. The DNA of the CDR3 is TGTGCCAGCAGCTTGGATTCGCGCACCGGGGAGCTGTTTTTT. V is TRBV5-4 and J is TRBJ2-2; D is ambiguous. The ends were cut back, 0 bases at V and 4 bases at J, with 7 bases in the middle. This CDR3 region has 14 residues. Germline CDR1 SGHNT, CDR2 YYREEE (reference sequence).

This clonotype was picked up a small number of times. This chain links TRBV5-1 with TRBJ2-7; D remains ambiguous. From germline, CDR1 is SGHRS and CDR2 YFSETQ. V was shortened by 1 base and J by 5 bases, with 13 bases between the two germline ends. The CDR3 extends over 14 amino acids. Here the CDR3 reads CASSLRSDADEQYF. The CDR3 DNA sequence: TGCGCCAGCAGCTTGCGGTCGGATGCGGACGAGCAGTACTTC.

Ten or more counts support this clonotype. The rearrangement joins TRBV24-1 to TRBJ1-5, with 11 positions matching TRBD1. This CDR3 region has 16 residues. The germline CDR1 and CDR2 sequences are KGHDR and SFDVKD. The V segment lost 4 bases and the J segment 7 bases; nucleotides outside the gene matches: 8. CDR3 in amino acids: CATSDNGQGAQQPQHF. As DNA, the CDR3 is TGTGCCACCAGTGACAACGGACAGGGGGCTCAACAGCCCCAGCATTTT.

This clonotype has only a few counts. This chain links TRBV20-1 with TRBJ2-1; D is possibly TRBD2 (6 bases). Germline-derived CDR1 and CDR2 are DFQATT and SNEGSKA (reference sequence). This CDR3 comprises 13 residues. Between the trimmed V and J ends, which lost 6 bases and 8 bases, there was a span of 17 bases. The CDR3: CSAPAGKWDEQFF. CDR3 coding DNA: TGCAGTGCACCCGCGGGAAAGTGGGATGAGCAGTTCTTC.

The rearrangement uses TRBV18 and TRBJ2-7, with TRBD1 identical over 7 bases. The junction had 10 bases not matched to a gene; V was cut back by 6 bases and J by 2 bases. There are 15 residues in the CDR3. Germline V gene lookup returns CDR1 KGHSH and CDR2 LQKENI. DNA of the CDR3: TGTGCCAGCTCGGCCGCAGGGGGATTGGCCTACGAGCAGTACTTC. Protein product: CASSAAGGLAYEQYF.

This clonotype was counted at least ten times. The chain couples TRBV29-1 to TRBJ1-1; 7 bases map to TRBD1. V shed 6 bases and J 10 bases; nucleotides not matched to a gene: 11. The CDR3 runs 12 residues. Germline lookup yields CDR1 SQVTM and CDR2 ANQGSEA. The CDR3 is CSVDRQGSGAFF. The CDR3 DNA reads TGCAGCGTCGACCGACAGGGCTCGGGAGCTTTCTTT.

This clonotype turned up a few times. The V and J genes are TRBV25-1 and TRBJ2-7; 7 bases map to TRBD1. J was trimmed by 6 bases and V by 3 bases; bases with no gene match: 8. Germline values: CDR1 MGHDK, CDR2 SYGVNS. The CDR3 extends over 14 amino acids. This chain's CDR3 is CASSDPTGMGEQYF. CDR3 sequence (DNA): TGTGCCAGCAGTGACCCGACAGGGATGGGCGAGCAGTACTTC.

The V and J genes are TRBV11-1 and TRBJ2-7; TRBD2 might be the D (6 bases). Trimming pared 2 bases from V and 4 bases from J, leaving 27 bases between. The CDR3 covers 19 residues. Per germline, CDR1 SGHAT and CDR2 FQDESV (reference sequence). The CDR3 spells CASSLSLLGTPRISYEQYF. CDR3 DNA sequence: TGTGCCAGCAGCTTAAGTCTTTTGGGGACTCCAAGGATCTCATACGAGCAGTACTTC.

The table lists this clonotype with a few counts. This rearrangement joins TRBV20-1 to TRBJ2-2; TRBD1 matches 7 bases. The CDR3 consists of 16 residues. Per germline, CDR1 DFQATT and CDR2 SNEGSKA (reference sequence). With V trimmed by 1 base and J by 0 bases, 5 bases remained unmatched. CDR3 in amino acids: CSARGIGTANTGELFF. In DNA, the CDR3 is TGCAGTGCTAGAGGTATCGGGACAGCGAACACCGGGGAGCTGTTTTTT.

The V gene is TRBV5-4, the J gene TRBJ1-3; no definite D call. Germline lookup yields CDR1 SGHNT and CDR2 YYREEE (reference sequence). Trimming stripped 2 bases from V and 2 bases from J, with 5 bases between. The CDR3 covers 13 residues. CDR3 sequence reads: CASSFAAGNTIYF. The CDR3 nucleotides read TGTGCCAGCAGCTTCGCAGCTGGAAACACCATATATTTT.

There are many counts of this clonotype. V is TRBV29-1 and J is TRBJ1-1; D is ambiguous. This CDR3 is built from 11 residues. The germline V and J ends were trimmed by 0 bases and 5 bases, with 4 bases remaining between them. Germline lookup yields CDR1 SQVTM and CDR2 ANQGSEA. The CDR3 sequence: CSVEERTEAFF. CDR3 DNA: TGCAGCGTTGAAGAGAGGACTGAAGCTTTCTTT.

This clonotype has ten or more counts. This CDR3 is CSVVPQVDTGELFF. The CDR3 DNA is TGCAGCGTTGTTCCTCAGGTGGACACCGGGGAGCTGTTTTTT. The chain joins TRBV29-1 to TRBJ2-2; D remains ambiguous. Trimming cost V 4 bases and J 3 bases, with 12 bases left between them. The CDR3 consists of 14 residues. CDR1 is SQVTM and CDR2 is ANQGSEA in the germline V gene.

This chain connects TRBV4-1 to TRBJ2-1; D is uncertain. The length of the CDR3 is 17 residues. Germline lookup yields CDR1 MGHRA and CDR2 YSYEKL. V was clipped by 2 bases and J by 3 bases, with 17 bases between them. The CDR3: CASSQKGVTISYNEQFF. The CDR3 DNA reads as TGCGCCAGCAGCCAAAAAGGCGTAACGATCAGCTACAATGAGCAGTTCTTC.

This clonotype was counted ten times or more. The V and J genes are TRBV6-5 and TRBJ2-3; 7 bases map to TRBD2. The germline V gene has CDR1 MNHEY and CDR2 SVGAGI. This CDR3 is built from 13 residues. J gave up 9 bases and V 0 bases, and 3 bases lay outside the gene matches. This chain's CDR3 is CASSYSGGGTQYF. The CDR3 coding sequence is TGTGCCAGCAGTTACTCCGGGGGAGGGACGCAGTATTTT.

In this sample, this clonotype turned up a few times. The rearrangement joins TRBV24-1 to TRBJ2-7; 10 bases align to TRBD2. Germline V CDR1 and CDR2: KGHDR, SFDVKD. CDR3 length equals 15 residues. The V gene end was trimmed by 3 bases and the J gene end by 0 bases; junction bases not matched to a gene: 1. The DNA for the CDR3 is TGTGCCACCAGTGATAGCGGGAGGGCCTCCTACGAGCAGTACTTC. Amino acids: CATSDSGRASYEQYF.

V and J are TRBV5-1 and TRBJ2-7; weak D call: TRBD1 (6 bases). Germline assignment: CDR1 SGHRS and CDR2 YFSETQ. The CDR3 sequence is 15 residues long. The germline V and J ends were trimmed by 1 base and 0 bases, with 11 bases remaining between them. In nucleotides, the CDR3 is TGCGCCAGCAGCTTGAGCGGACAGCCCTCCTACGAGCAGTACTTC. Its translation: CASSLSGQPSYEQYF. Based on the CDR3 plus reference TRBV5-1 and TRBJ2-7, the full variable domain is KAGVTQTPRYLIKTRGQQVTLSCSPISGHRSVSWYQQTPGQGLQFLFEYFSETQRNKGNFPGRFSGRQFSNSRSEMNVSTLELGDSALYLCASSLSGQPSYEQYFGPGTRLTVT.

This clonotype turned up a few times. The chain links TRBV20-1 to TRBJ2-3; a weak D match, TRBD2 (6 bases). The CDR3 loop spans 14 amino acids. In germline, CDR1 is DFQATT, CDR2 SNEGSKA (reference sequence). V was pared by 2 bases and J by 3 bases, with 12 bases between. The CDR3: CSARSFRETDTQYF. The CDR3 DNA reads TGCAGTGCTAGATCCTTCCGGGAGACAGATACGCAGTATTTT.

This clonotype was found a few times. The genes are TRBV7-2 and TRBJ1-1, with D tentatively TRBD1 (6 bases). The V gene lost 2 bases and the J gene lost 6 bases, with 16 bases spanning the gap. Looked up from germline, CDR1 is SGHTA and CDR2 is FQGNSA. The CDR3 extends over 15 amino acids. The CDR3 loop is CASSLSRAQGPEAFF. CDR3 nucleotide sequence: TGTGCCAGCAGCTTAAGTAGGGCACAGGGACCTGAAGCTTTCTTT.

This clonotype was observed a handful of times. The genes are TRBV10-3 and TRBJ2-7; 8 nucleotides agree with TRBD1. Germline V gives CDR1 ENHRY, CDR2 SYGVKD. The junction had 7 bases not matched to a gene; V was cut back by 6 bases and J by 3 bases. This CDR3 is built from 14 residues. The CDR3 spells CAIREDREGYEQYF. CDR3 in DNA: TGTGCCATCAGGGAGGACAGGGAAGGCTACGAGCAGTACTTC.

The J gene is TRBJ2-1, the V gene TRBV20-1; the D gene is possibly TRBD2 (5 bases). This CDR3 region has 16 residues. Per the germline V gene, CDR1 is DFQATT and CDR2 is SNEGSKA (reference sequence). Trimming took off 4 bases at V and 3 bases at J, with 19 bases between the two ends. The CDR3 loop reads CSAITTGSMSYNEQFF. As DNA, the CDR3 is TGCAGTGCTATCACGACGGGATCCATGAGCTACAATGAGCAGTTCTTC.